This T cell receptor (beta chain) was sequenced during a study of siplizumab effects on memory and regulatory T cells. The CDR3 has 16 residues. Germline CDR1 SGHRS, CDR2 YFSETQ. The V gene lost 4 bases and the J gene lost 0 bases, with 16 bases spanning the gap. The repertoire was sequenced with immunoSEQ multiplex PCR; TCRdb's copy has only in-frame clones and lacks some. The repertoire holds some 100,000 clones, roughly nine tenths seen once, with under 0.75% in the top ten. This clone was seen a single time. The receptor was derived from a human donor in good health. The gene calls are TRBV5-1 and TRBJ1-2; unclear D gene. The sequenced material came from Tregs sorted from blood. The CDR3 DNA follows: TGCGCCAGCAGCCCCACCCCCACTGAGGCTAACTATGGCTACACCTTC. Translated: CASSPTPTEANYGYTF.